A single TCR beta chain is shown here with its context. Trimming removed 0 bases at V and 4 bases at J, with 15 bases between. Germline assignment: CDR1 MNHEY and CDR2 SVGAGI. CDR3 length equals 16 residues. The record originates from a study of blood T cell repertoires in COVID-19. TCRdb keeps only in-frame clones here, not all; method: immunoSEQ multiplex PCR. This sample has around 140,000 clones, with 75% to 90% found just once. This sequence was found in a man in his fifties with active COVID-19. The chain employs TRBV6-5 and TRBJ1-2; no definite D call. The material sequenced was peripheral blood. Here the CDR3 reads CASSYSIEAFGYGYTF. The CDR3 nucleotides are TGTGCCAGCAGTTACTCGATTGAGGCTTTCGGCTATGGCTACACCTTC.